These 2 T cell receptor beta chains came from one sample sequenced in a study of T cell responses to AZD1222 COVID-19 vaccine. Profiled with immunoSEQ multiplex PCR; TCRdb holds only in-frame clones, not every one. In the table there are about 150,000 clones, 85% to 95% of which are singletons. The sample in question was peripheral blood, obtained 28 days after the second AZD1222 dose. These receptors came from an adult who received the AZD1222 COVID-19 vaccine.

The chain employs TRBV19 and TRBJ1-5; maybe TRBD1 (5 bases). CDR1 LNHDA and CDR2 SQIVND come from the germline V gene (reference sequence). V lost 6 bases and J lost 0, with 12 bases in between. The CDR3 covers 15 residues. The CDR3 spells CASSRQIYSNQPQHF. The CDR3 DNA reads TGTGCCAGTAGCCGACAGATTTATAGCAATCAGCCCCAGCATTTT. The full variable domain, completed using reference TRBV19 and TRBJ1-5, is DGGITQSPKYLFRKEGQNVTLSCEQNLNHDAMYWYRQDPGQGLRLIYYSQIVNDFQKGDIAEGYSVSREKKESFPLTVTSAQKNPTAFYLCASSRQIYSNQPQHFGDGTRLSIL.

Only a few counts were recorded for this clone. J is TRBJ1-1 and V is TRBV10-2; tentatively, D is TRBD1 (6 bases). V gave up 3 bases and J gave up 1 base, with 18 bases separating them. This CDR3 has 17 residues. From germline, CDR1 is WSHSY and CDR2 SAAADI. CDR3: CASSDKGGGGRNTEAFF. The CDR3 region has the DNA TGCGCCAGCAGTGATAAGGGGGGAGGTGGAAGGAACACTGAAGCTTTCTTT.